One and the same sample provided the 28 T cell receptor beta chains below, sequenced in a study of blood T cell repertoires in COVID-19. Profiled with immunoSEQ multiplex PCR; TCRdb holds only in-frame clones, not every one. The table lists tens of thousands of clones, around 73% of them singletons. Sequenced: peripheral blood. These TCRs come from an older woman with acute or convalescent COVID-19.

The DNA for the CDR3 is TGCAGTGCTCCACTTAGCGGGACCCAGTACTTC. Residues: CSAPLSGTQYF. The chain has TRBV20-1 and TRBJ2-5; D is possibly TRBD2 (6 bases). V was cut by 5 bases and J by 7 bases, with 11 bases left in between. The CDR3 covers 11 residues. The germline V gene has CDR1 DFQATT and CDR2 SNEGSKA (reference sequence).

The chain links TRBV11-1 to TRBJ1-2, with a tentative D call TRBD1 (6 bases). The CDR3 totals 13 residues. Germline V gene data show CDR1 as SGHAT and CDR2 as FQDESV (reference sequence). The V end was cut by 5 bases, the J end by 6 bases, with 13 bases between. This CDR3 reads CASSRGGQDGYTF. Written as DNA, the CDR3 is TGTGCCAGCAGCCGCGGGGGGCAGGATGGCTACACCTTC.

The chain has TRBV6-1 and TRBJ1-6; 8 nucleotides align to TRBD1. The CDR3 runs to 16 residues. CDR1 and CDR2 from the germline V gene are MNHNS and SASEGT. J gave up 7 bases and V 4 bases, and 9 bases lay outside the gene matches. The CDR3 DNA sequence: TGTGCCAGCAGTGTACACCGGGACAGGTGGAATTCACCCCTCCACTTT. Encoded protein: CASSVHRDRWNSPLHF.

The CDR3 DNA sequence: TGTGCCAGCAGTCCCAGCGGGGGGAGCACAGATACGCAGTATTTT. Its translation: CASSPSGGSTDTQYF. V is TRBV3-1 (or the pseudogene TRBV3-2) and J is TRBJ2-3; 9 bases map to TRBD2. The length of the CDR3 is 15 residues. Germline V lookup: CDR1 LGHDT, CDR2 YNNKEL (reference sequence). The junction had 4 bases not matched to a gene; V was cut back by 6 bases and J by 0 bases.

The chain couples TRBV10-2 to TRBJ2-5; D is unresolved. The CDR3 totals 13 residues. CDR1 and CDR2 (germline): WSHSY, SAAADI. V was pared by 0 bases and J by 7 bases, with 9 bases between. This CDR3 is CASSESSEVTQYF. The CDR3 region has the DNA TGCGCCAGCAGTGAGTCCAGCGAGGTGACCCAGTACTTC.

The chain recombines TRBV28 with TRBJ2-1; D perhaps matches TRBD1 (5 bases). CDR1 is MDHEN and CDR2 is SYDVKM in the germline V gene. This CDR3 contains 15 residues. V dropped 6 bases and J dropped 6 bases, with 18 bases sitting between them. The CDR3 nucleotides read TGTGCCAGCAGGTCTCAGGGCCAGTATCGCAATGAGCAGTTCTTC. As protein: CASRSQGQYRNEQFF.

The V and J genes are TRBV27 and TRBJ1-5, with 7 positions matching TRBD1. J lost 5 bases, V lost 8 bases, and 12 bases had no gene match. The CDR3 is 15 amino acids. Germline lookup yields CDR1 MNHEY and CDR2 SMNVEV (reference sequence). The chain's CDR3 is CASGQVGEVDQPQHF. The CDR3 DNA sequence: TGTGCCAGCGGACAGGTGGGGGAGGTGGATCAGCCCCAGCATTTT.

The CDR3 is CARSLAGQGASTGELFF. CDR3 bases: TGTGCCAGAAGCTTGGCCGGACAGGGGGCCAGCACCGGGGAGCTGTTTTTT. The J gene is TRBJ2-2, the V gene TRBV5-3; 11 bases are a match to TRBD1. TRBV5-3 is given ORF status, its function remaining uncertain. The V segment lost 0 bases and the J segment 4 bases; nucleotides outside the gene matches: 5. The CDR3 consists of 17 residues.

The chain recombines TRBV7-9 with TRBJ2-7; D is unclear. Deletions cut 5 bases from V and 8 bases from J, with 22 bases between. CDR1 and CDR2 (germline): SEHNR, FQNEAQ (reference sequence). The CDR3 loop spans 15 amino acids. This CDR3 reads CASSAPIVGAPKQYF. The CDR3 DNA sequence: TGTGCCAGCAGCGCCCCGATCGTAGGAGCACCTAAGCAGTACTTC.

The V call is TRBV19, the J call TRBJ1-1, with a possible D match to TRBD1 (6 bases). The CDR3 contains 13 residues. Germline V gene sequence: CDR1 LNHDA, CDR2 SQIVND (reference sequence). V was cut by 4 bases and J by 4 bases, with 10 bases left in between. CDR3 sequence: CASSTNRATEAFF. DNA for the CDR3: TGTGCCAGTAGTACCAACAGGGCCACTGAAGCTTTCTTT.

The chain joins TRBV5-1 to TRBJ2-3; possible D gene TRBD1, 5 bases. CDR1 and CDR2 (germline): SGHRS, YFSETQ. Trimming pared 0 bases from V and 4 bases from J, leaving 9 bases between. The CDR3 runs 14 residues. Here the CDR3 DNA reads TGCGCCAGCAGCTTGGGGCAGGGTTCAGATACGCAGTATTTT. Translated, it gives CASSLGQGSDTQYF.

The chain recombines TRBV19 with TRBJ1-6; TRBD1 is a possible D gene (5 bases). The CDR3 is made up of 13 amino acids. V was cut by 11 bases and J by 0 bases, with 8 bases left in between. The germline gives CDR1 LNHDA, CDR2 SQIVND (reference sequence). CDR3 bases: TGTGCCGGGGGGAGCTCCTATAATTCACCCCTCCACTTT. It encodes CAGGSSYNSPLHF.

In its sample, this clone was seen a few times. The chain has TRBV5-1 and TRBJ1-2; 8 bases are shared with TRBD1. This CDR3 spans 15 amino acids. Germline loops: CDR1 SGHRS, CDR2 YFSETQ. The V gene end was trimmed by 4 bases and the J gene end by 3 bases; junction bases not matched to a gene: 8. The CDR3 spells CASSPPTGDDYGYTF. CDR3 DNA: TGCGCCAGCAGCCCACCGACAGGGGATGACTATGGCTACACCTTC. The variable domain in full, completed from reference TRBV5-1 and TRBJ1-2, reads KAGVTQTPRYLIKTRGQQVTLSCSPISGHRSVSWYQQTPGQGLQFLFEYFSETQRNKGNFPGRFSGRQFSNSRSEMNVSTLELGDSALYLCASSPPTGDDYGYTFGSGTRLTVV.

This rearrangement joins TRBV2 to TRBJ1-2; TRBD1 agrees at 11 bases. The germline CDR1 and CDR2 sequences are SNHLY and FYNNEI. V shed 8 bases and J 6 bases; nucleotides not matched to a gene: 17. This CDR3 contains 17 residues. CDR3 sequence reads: CASGTGQGDILSNGYTF. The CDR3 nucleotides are TGTGCCAGCGGAACGGGACAGGGGGATATTTTAAGCAATGGCTACACCTTC.

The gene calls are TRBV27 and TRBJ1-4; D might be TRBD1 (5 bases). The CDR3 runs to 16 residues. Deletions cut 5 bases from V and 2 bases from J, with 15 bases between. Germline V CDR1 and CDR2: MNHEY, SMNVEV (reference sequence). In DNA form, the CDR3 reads TGTGCCAGCAGTCGACCGCCCGGGGGGACTAATGAAAAACTGTTTTTT. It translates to CASSRPPGGTNEKLFF.

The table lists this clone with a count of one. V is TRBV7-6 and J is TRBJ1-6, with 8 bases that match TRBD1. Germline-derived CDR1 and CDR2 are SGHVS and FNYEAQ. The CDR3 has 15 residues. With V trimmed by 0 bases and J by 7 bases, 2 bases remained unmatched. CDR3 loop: CASSLAAGGNSPLHF. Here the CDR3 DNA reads TGTGCCAGCAGCTTAGCGGCAGGGGGCAATTCACCCCTCCACTTT.

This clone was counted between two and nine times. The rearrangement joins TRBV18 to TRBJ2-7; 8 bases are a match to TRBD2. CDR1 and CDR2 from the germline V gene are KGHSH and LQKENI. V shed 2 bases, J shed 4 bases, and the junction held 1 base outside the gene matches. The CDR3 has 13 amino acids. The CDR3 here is CASSPSGGYEQYF. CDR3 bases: TGTGCCAGCTCACCAAGCGGGGGATACGAGCAGTACTTC.

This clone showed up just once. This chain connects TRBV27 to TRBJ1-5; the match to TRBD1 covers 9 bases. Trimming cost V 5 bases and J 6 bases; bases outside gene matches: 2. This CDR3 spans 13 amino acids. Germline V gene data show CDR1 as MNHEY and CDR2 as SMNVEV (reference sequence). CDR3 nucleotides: TGTGCCAGCAGTGGGACAGGGCTTCAGCCCCAGCATTTT. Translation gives CASSGTGLQPQHF.

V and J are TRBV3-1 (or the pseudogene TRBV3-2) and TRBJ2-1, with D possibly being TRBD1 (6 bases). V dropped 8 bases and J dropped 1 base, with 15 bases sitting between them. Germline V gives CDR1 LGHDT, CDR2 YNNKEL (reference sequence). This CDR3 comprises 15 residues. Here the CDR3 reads CASRSRGGSYNEQFF. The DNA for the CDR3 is TGTGCCAGCCGGTCTAGAGGGGGTTCCTACAATGAGCAGTTCTTC.

The CDR3 region has the DNA TGTGCCTGGAGTATCGACAGCATGAACACTGAAGCTTTCTTT. This gives the protein CAWSIDSMNTEAFF. The chain combines TRBV30 with TRBJ1-1, with D maybe TRBD1 (5 bases). CDR3 length: 14 amino acids. Germline V gene lookup returns CDR1 GTSNPN and CDR2 SVGIG (reference sequence). V lost 2 bases to trimming and J lost 0 bases, with 10 bases between them.

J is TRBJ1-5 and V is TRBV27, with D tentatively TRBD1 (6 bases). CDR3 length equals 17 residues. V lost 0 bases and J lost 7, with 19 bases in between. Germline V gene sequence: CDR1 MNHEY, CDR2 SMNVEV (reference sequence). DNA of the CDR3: TGTGCCAGCAGTTTATCCGGCGGGGGCCCGGGCGGACAGCCCCAGCATTTT. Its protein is CASSLSGGGPGGQPQHF.

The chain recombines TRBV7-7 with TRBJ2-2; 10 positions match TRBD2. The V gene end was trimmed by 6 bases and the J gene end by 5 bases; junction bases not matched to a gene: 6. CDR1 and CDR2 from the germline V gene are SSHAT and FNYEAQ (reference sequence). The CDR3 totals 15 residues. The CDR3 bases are TGTGCCAGCAGTTATAGCGGGGGGAGTACCGGGGAGCTGTTTTTT. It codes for CASSYSGGSTGELFF.

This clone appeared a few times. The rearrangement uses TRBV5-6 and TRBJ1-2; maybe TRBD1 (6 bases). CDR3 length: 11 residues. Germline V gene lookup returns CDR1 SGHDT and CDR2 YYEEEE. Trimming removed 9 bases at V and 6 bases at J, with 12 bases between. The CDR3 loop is CATQGIDGYTF. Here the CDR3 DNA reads TGTGCCACTCAGGGGATAGATGGCTACACCTTC.

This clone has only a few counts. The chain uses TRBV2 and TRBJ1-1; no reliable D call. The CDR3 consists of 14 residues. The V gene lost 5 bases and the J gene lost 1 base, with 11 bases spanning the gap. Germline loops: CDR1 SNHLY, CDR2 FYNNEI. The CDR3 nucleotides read TGTGCCAGCAGTTTACAGCGGGCGAACACTGAAGCTTTCTTT. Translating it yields CASSLQRANTEAFF.

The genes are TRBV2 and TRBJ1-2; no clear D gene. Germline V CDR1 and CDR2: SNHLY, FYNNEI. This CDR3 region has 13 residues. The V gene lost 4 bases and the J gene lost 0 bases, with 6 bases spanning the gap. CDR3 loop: CASSVPANYGYTF. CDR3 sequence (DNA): TGTGCCAGCAGTGTCCCGGCTAACTATGGCTACACCTTC.

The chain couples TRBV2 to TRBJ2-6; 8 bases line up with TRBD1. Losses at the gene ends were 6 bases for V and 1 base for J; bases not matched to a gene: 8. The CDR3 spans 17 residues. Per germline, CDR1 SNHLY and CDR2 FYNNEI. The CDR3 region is CASRRQGTSSGANVLTF. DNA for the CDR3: TGTGCCAGCAGGCGACAGGGGACGAGTTCTGGGGCCAACGTCCTGACTTTC.

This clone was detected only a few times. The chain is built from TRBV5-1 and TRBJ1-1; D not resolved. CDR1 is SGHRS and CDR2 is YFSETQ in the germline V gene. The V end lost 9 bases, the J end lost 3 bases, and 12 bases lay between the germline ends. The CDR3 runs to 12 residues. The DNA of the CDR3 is TGCGCCAAGAACTCGAGGGACACTGAAGCTTTCTTT. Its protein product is CAKNSRDTEAFF.

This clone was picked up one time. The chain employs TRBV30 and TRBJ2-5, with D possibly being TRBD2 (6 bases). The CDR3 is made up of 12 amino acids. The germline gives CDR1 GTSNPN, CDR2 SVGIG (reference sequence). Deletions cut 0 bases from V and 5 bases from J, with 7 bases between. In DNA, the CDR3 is TGTGCCTGGAGTGTGGGGAGGGAGACCCAGTACTTC. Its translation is CAWSVGRETQYF.